What follows are 29 T cell receptor beta chains derived from one specimen sequenced in a study of T cell changes during pregnancy in multiple sclerosis. TCRdb keeps only in-frame clones here, not all; method: immunoSEQ multiplex PCR. The table lists more than 65,000 clones, 90% to 95% of them singletons. Material: peripheral blood, obtained in the second trimester of pregnancy. The receptors shown here come from a female donor with multiple sclerosis, enrolled in a pregnancy study.

The CDR3: CASSQDRGGLAGVVNRYNEQFF. In DNA form, the CDR3 reads TGCGCCAGCAGCCAAGATCGGGGGGGGCTAGCGGGAGTTGTGAACCGATACAATGAGCAGTTCTTC. The chain is built from TRBV4-1 and TRBJ2-1; TRBD2 aligns across 10 bases. The V and J ends lost 0 bases and 4 bases, in that order; junction bases with no gene match: 21. Germline loops: CDR1 MGHRA, CDR2 YSYEKL. The CDR3 totals 22 residues.

The genes are TRBV10-1 and TRBJ2-2; 9 bases fit TRBD2. The germline CDR1 and CDR2 sequences are WNHNN and SYGVQD (reference sequence). Trimming cost V 7 bases and J 5 bases; bases outside gene matches: 14. The CDR3 runs to 17 residues. CDR3 coding DNA: TGCGCCAGCAAACAGCGGGAGGTCGCCACTTATACCGGGGAGCTGTTTTTT. This gives the protein CASKQREVATYTGELFF.

The chain employs TRBV5-4 and TRBJ2-7; D might be TRBD1 (6 bases). The CDR3 has 15 residues. V was shortened by 0 bases and J by 2 bases, with 12 bases between the two germline ends. CDR1 SGHNT and CDR2 YYREEE come from the germline V gene (reference sequence). CDR3 sequence: CASSLEQGIPYEQYF. The CDR3 DNA follows: TGTGCCAGCAGCTTGGAGCAGGGGATTCCCTACGAGCAGTACTTC. Filled out from reference TRBV5-4 and TRBJ2-7, the complete variable domain reads ETGVTQSPTHLIKTRGQQVTLRCSSQSGHNTVSWYQQALGQGPQFIFQYYREEENGRGNFPPRFSGLQFPNYSSELNVNALELDDSALYLCASSLEQGIPYEQYFGPGTRLTVT.

The chain combines TRBV6-5 with TRBJ2-7; D perhaps matches TRBD2 (6 bases). The CDR3 is 15 residues long. V shed 5 bases and J shed 5 bases, with 19 bases lying between them. Germline loops: CDR1 MNHEY, CDR2 SVGAGI. DNA of the CDR3: TGTGCCAGCAGTGACTTCGGGGGTACACGCGACGAGCAGTACTTC. It is translated as CASSDFGGTRDEQYF.

This chain uses TRBV28 with TRBJ2-7; TRBD1 aligns across 8 bases. The V segment lost 6 bases and the J segment 4 bases; nucleotides outside the gene matches: 8. In germline, CDR1 is MDHEN, CDR2 SYDVKM. This CDR3 has 14 residues. CDR3 nucleotide sequence: TGTGCCAGCAGCACCGGACAGGGAGGTTACGAGCAGTACTTC. This encodes CASSTGQGGYEQYF. The whole variable domain, remainder taken from reference TRBV28 and TRBJ2-7, is DVKVTQSSRYLVKRTGEKVFLECVQDMDHENMFWYRQDPGLGLRLIYFSYDVKMKEKGDIPEGYSVSREKKERFSLILESASTNQTSMYLCASSTGQGGYEQYFGPGTRLTVT.

This chain connects TRBV15 to TRBJ2-3, with D tentatively TRBD2 (7 bases). The CDR3 is 16 amino acids. The germline CDR1 and CDR2 sequences are LNHNV and YYDKDF (reference sequence). V shed 5 bases and J shed 4 bases, with 19 bases lying between them. In DNA, the CDR3 is TGTGCCACCAGCCGTGAACAGCGCGGGGGCCCAGATACGCAGTATTTT. Residues: CATSREQRGGPDTQYF.

This chain uses TRBV13 with TRBJ1-3; D not resolved. Germline values: CDR1 PRHDT, CDR2 FYEKMQ (reference sequence). This CDR3 is built from 14 residues. The V gene lost 0 bases and the J gene lost 4 bases, with 7 bases spanning the gap. The CDR3 nucleotides are TGTGCCAGCAGCTTAGGGAGGGCCGGAAACACCATATATTTT. Translating it yields CASSLGRAGNTIYF.

The chain combines TRBV27 with TRBJ1-4; tentative D call: TRBD1 (6 bases). V gave up 1 base and J gave up 8 bases, with 14 bases separating them. Per germline, CDR1 MNHEY and CDR2 SMNVEV (reference sequence). The CDR3 sequence is 15 residues long. CDR3 region: CASSLLQGLGEKLFF. The CDR3 nucleotides read TGTGCCAGCAGTTTATTACAGGGATTAGGGGAAAAACTGTTTTTT. Looking up the rest from reference TRBV27 and TRBJ1-4 gives the full variable domain: EAQVTQNPRYLITVTGKKLTVTCSQNMNHEYMSWYRQDPGLGLRQIYYSMNVEVTDKGDVPEGYKVSRKEKRNFPLILESPSPNQTSLYFCASSLLQGLGEKLFFGSGTQLSVL.

The J gene is TRBJ1-1, the V gene TRBV11-3, with TRBD1 identical over 9 bases. The V and J ends lost 4 bases and 3 bases, in that order; junction bases with no gene match: 6. This CDR3 has 15 residues. The germline V gene encodes CDR1 SGHNT and CDR2 YENEEA. CDR3 DNA sequence: TGTGCCAGCAGCTCTGGGACAGGGATAGACACTGAAGCTTTCTTT. Translation: CASSSGTGIDTEAFF. The variable domain in full, completed from reference TRBV11-3 and TRBJ1-1, reads EAGVVQSPRYKIIEKKQPVAFWCNPISGHNTLYWYLQNLGQGPELLIRYENEEAVDDSQLPKDRFSAERLKGVDSTLKIQPAELGDSAVYLCASSSGTGIDTEAFFGQGTRLTVV.

The CDR3 loop reads CASSLYGDYNEQFF. The CDR3 coding sequence is TGTGCCAGCAGCTTATACGGGGACTACAATGAGCAGTTCTTC. This chain uses TRBV13 with TRBJ2-1; a possible D gene is TRBD2 (5 bases). The germline V gene encodes CDR1 PRHDT and CDR2 FYEKMQ (reference sequence). V was shortened by 2 bases and J by 3 bases, with 8 bases between the two germline ends. This CDR3 has 14 residues.

The rearrangement uses TRBV19 and TRBJ2-7, with 9 nucleotides matching TRBD1. CDR3 length: 15 amino acids. V trimming: 6 bases; J trimming: 3 bases; junction bases outside the gene matches: 9. Germline V gene data show CDR1 as LNHDA and CDR2 as SQIVND (reference sequence). This chain's CDR3 is CASSNDRGGYYEQYF. In nucleotides, the CDR3 is TGTGCCAGTAGCAACGACAGGGGGGGATACTACGAGCAGTACTTC.

The CDR3 reads CASSLMTGSTGELFF. CDR3 DNA sequence: TGTGCCAGCAGTTTGATGACAGGGAGCACCGGGGAGCTGTTTTTT. This chain uses TRBV27 with TRBJ2-2, with 7 bases identical to TRBD1. The CDR3 runs 15 residues. The V segment lost 3 bases and the J segment 4 bases; nucleotides outside the gene matches: 5. Looked up from germline, CDR1 is MNHEY and CDR2 is SMNVEV (reference sequence).

This chain uses TRBV2 with TRBJ1-1; D may be TRBD1 (6 bases). The germline V gene encodes CDR1 SNHLY and CDR2 FYNNEI. The CDR3 spans 13 residues. V gave up 7 bases and J gave up 3 bases, with 12 bases separating them. The CDR3 region is CASTGGEDTEAFF. The CDR3 coding sequence is TGTGCCAGCACGGGGGGCGAGGACACTGAAGCTTTCTTT.

The V and J genes are TRBV30 and TRBJ1-2; D remains unclear. The CDR3 spans 15 residues. Trimming removed 4 bases from V and 8 bases from J, with 23 bases in between. Germline V gives CDR1 GTSNPN, CDR2 SVGIG (reference sequence). The CDR3 DNA is TGTGCCTGGATTGAGTTGCTTGACCGGGATGGGGGCTACACCTTC. Protein sequence: CAWIELLDRDGGYTF.

The chain recombines TRBV5-1 with TRBJ1-3; the D is unclear. The germline V gene has CDR1 SGHRS and CDR2 YFSETQ. V dropped 3 bases and J dropped 4 bases, with 17 bases sitting between them. There are 16 residues in the CDR3. The CDR3 coding sequence is TGCGCCAGCAGCTCCGGAGGGCGGGGAGGAGGAAACACCATATATTTT. Translation: CASSSGGRGGGNTIYF.

The rearrangement links TRBV5-1 to TRBJ1-1, with 9 bases that match TRBD1. The CDR3 totals 17 residues. Germline V CDR1 and CDR2: SGHRS, YFSETQ. The V segment lost 0 bases and the J segment 4 bases; nucleotides outside the gene matches: 10. As DNA, the CDR3 is TGCGCCAGCAGCTTGGGGGCACAGGGGGCGTTGGGCACTGAAGCTTTCTTT. This codes for CASSLGAQGALGTEAFF.

The chain carries TRBV29-1 and TRBJ2-7, with 8 bases aligning to TRBD1. This CDR3 comprises 13 residues. The junction had 6 bases not matched to a gene; V was cut back by 4 bases and J by 4 bases. Germline V CDR1 and CDR2: SQVTM, ANQGSEA. CDR3 protein: CSVVRQGAYEQYF. The CDR3 region has the DNA TGCAGCGTTGTTCGGCAGGGGGCTTACGAGCAGTACTTC.

V gene TRBV12-5 combines with J gene TRBJ2-5, with D perhaps TRBD1 (6 bases). Germline V CDR1 and CDR2: LGHNT, FRNRAP. The CDR3 contains 17 residues. Deletions cut 7 bases from V and 1 base from J, with 22 bases between. CDR3: CASALGTGEGVQETQYF. CDR3 sequence (DNA): TGTGCTAGTGCCCTGGGGACGGGCGAGGGGGTCCAAGAGACCCAGTACTTC.

The V and J genes are TRBV20-1 and TRBJ2-1; 7 bases align to TRBD1. The CDR3 has 11 amino acids. Germline trimming cut 5 bases from V and 10 bases from J; bases unmatched to any gene: 5. Germline lookup yields CDR1 DFQATT and CDR2 SNEGSKA (reference sequence). The CDR3 loop is CSADRDSEQFF. DNA for the CDR3: TGCAGTGCTGACAGGGACAGCGAGCAGTTCTTC.

The table lists this clone with a few counts. The DNA of the CDR3 is TGTGCCTGGAGTCGGGTTCGGAGCACTGAAGCTTTCTTT. Protein sequence: CAWSRVRSTEAFF. The rearrangement joins TRBV30 to TRBJ1-1; D gene uncertain. CDR3 length equals 13 residues. With 2 bases removed from V and 4 bases from J, the gap between germline ends came to 11 bases. The germline V gene has CDR1 GTSNPN and CDR2 SVGIG (reference sequence).

The rearrangement links TRBV19 to TRBJ1-3; D is possibly TRBD1 (5 bases). V gave up 3 bases and J gave up 0 bases, with 9 bases separating them. The CDR3 loop spans 15 amino acids. The germline gives CDR1 LNHDA, CDR2 SQIVND (reference sequence). The CDR3 bases are TGTGCCAGTAGTATCTGGAGGGGCTCTGGAAACACCATATATTTT. Protein: CASSIWRGSGNTIYF.

This rearrangement joins TRBV5-1 to TRBJ2-5; 8 nucleotides align to TRBD1. The CDR3 runs 14 residues. CDR1 is SGHRS and CDR2 is YFSETQ in the germline V gene. The V segment lost 4 bases and the J segment 4 bases; nucleotides outside the gene matches: 6. The CDR3 loop is CASSGLQGGETQYF. The DNA for the CDR3 is TGCGCCAGCAGCGGCTTACAGGGGGGAGAGACCCAGTACTTC.

V usage is TRBV11-2 and J usage is TRBJ1-1; perhaps TRBD1 as D (6 bases). Trimming removed 11 bases at V and 5 bases at J, with 15 bases between. This CDR3 has 12 amino acids. Germline V gives CDR1 SGHAT, CDR2 FQNNGV. Here the CDR3 reads CASWGGATEAFF. CDR3 in DNA: TGTGCCTCCTGGGGGGGCGCGACTGAAGCTTTCTTT. Filled out from reference TRBV11-2 and TRBJ1-1, the complete variable domain reads EAGVAQSPRYKIIEKRQSVAFWCNPISGHATLYWYQQILGQGPKLLIQFQNNGVVDDSQLPKDRFSAERLKGVDSTLKIQPAKLEDSAVYLCASWGGATEAFFGQGTRLTVV.

This clone was counted a single time. This chain links TRBV7-6 with TRBJ1-2; 9 bases map to TRBD1. From germline, CDR1 is SGHVS and CDR2 FNYEAQ. This CDR3 comprises 15 residues. V shed 7 bases, J shed 8 bases, and the junction held 14 bases outside the gene matches. CDR3 nucleotide sequence: TGTGCCAGCACCACGACTCGGGGACAGGGACACGGCTACACCTTC. Its translation: CASTTTRGQGHGYTF. The full variable domain, its missing parts supplied by reference TRBV7-6 and TRBJ1-2, is GAGVSQSPRYKVTKRGQDVALRCDPISGHVSLYWYRQALGQGPEFLTYFNYEAQQDKSGLPNDRFSAERPEGSISTLTIQRTEQRDSAMYRCASTTTRGQGHGYTFGSGTRLTVV.

The CDR3 loop reads CASSETITYEQYF. CDR3 DNA: TGTGCCAGCAGTGAAACAATAACCTACGAGCAGTACTTC. This chain links TRBV6-1 with TRBJ2-7; D is unclear. Germline CDR1 reads MNHNS; CDR2 reads SASEGT. The length of the CDR3 is 13 residues. Trimming took off 2 bases at V and 2 bases at J, with 7 bases between the two ends.

V is TRBV20-1 and J is TRBJ2-1; D is ambiguous. CDR3 size: 10 residues. With 0 bases removed from V and 13 bases from J, the gap between germline ends came to 7 bases. Germline-derived CDR1 and CDR2 are DFQATT and SNEGSKA (reference sequence). CDR3 amino acids: CSARDAVQFF. CDR3 nucleotide sequence: TGCAGTGCTAGAGATGCGGTCCAGTTCTTC.

The chain carries TRBV2 and TRBJ2-2; D call uncertain. Germline values: CDR1 SNHLY, CDR2 FYNNEI. V was cut by 6 bases and J by 5 bases, with 13 bases left in between. CDR3 length: 14 residues. CDR3 residues: CASRANLETGELFF. Here the CDR3 DNA reads TGTGCCAGCAGGGCCAACCTGGAGACCGGGGAGCTGTTTTTT.

The rearrangement joins TRBV27 to TRBJ2-1; D call uncertain. This CDR3 comprises 11 residues. Germline CDR1 is MNHEY and CDR2 is SMNVEV (reference sequence). Trimming took 7 bases from V and 3 from J, leaving 4 bases between them. The DNA of the CDR3 is TGTGCCAGCACTAGCTACAATGAGCAGTTCTTC. This translates into CASTSYNEQFF.

The chain couples TRBV30 to TRBJ1-2, with 7 bases that match TRBD1. Germline V gives CDR1 GTSNPN, CDR2 SVGIG (reference sequence). V lost 0 bases and J lost 8; bases outside the gene matches: 6. The CDR3 is 13 amino acids. The CDR3 region is CAWSVRTGEGYTF. CDR3 bases: TGTGCCTGGAGTGTAAGAACAGGGGAAGGCTACACCTTC.